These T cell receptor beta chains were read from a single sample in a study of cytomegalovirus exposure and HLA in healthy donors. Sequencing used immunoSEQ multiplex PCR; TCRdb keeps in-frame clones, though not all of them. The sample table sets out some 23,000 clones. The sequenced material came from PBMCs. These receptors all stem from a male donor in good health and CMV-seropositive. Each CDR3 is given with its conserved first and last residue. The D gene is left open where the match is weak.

TGCAGCGTAGCCGGGACAGGGGGAAACACCATATATTTT CSVAGTGGNTIYF TRBJ1-3 TRBV29-1 TRBD1
TGTGCCAGTAGTGGGTCGGGGGGGCTGAATGAGCAGTTCTTC CASSGSGGLNEQFF TRBJ2-1 TRBV19 TRBD2
TGTGCCAGCAGCGACCCGCGACAGGGCATCACCTATAATTCACCCCTCCACTTT CASSDPRQGITYNSPLHF TRBJ1-6 TRBV9 TRBD1
TGTGCCAGCTCACTGGGACTGAGTTCCTACGAGCAGTACTTC CASSLGLSSYEQYF TRBJ2-7 TRBV18 .
TGTGCCTGGAGTATTGGTGGGGGGCAGCCCCAGCATTTT CAWSIGGGQPQHF TRBJ1-5 TRBV30 .
TGTGCCATCAGTGAGTCGCGAGCGGGGGGCACCGGGGAGCTGTTTTTT CAISESRAGGTGELFF TRBJ2-2 TRBV10-3 TRBD2
TGTGCCAGCAGCTTGAGTCTAGCTGAAGCTTTCTTT CASSLSLAEAFF TRBJ1-1 TRBV7-9 .
TGCGCCAGCAGCTACAGGGGTGAGAGCACTGAAGCTTTCTTT CASSYRGESTEAFF TRBJ1-1 TRBV5-1 TRBD1
TGTGCCAGCAGCTTCCGGCAGGAGGCTGAAAAACTGTTTTTT CASSFRQEAEKLFF TRBJ1-4 TRBV7-9 .
TGCGCCAGCAGCGGACAACAGGGGTGGGACACTGAAGCTTTCTTT CASSGQQGWDTEAFF TRBJ1-1 TRBV4-3 TRBD1
TGTGCCAGCAGTTTGCGGGGTCGGGGCGCGGGCTACGAGCAGTACTTC CASSLRGRGAGYEQYF TRBJ2-7 TRBV28 .
TGTGCCAGCGCACCACCCGGGGGGCTTCTCAATCAGCCCCAGCATTTT CASAPPGGLLNQPQHF TRBJ1-5 TRBV18 .
TGTGCCAGCAAGGAACAGGGTCCTGGGAACACCATATATTTT CASKEQGPGNTIYF TRBJ1-3 TRBV2 .
TGCAGCGTGGAGACAGGGGCCACCGGGGAGCTGTTTTTT CSVETGATGELFF TRBJ2-2 TRBV29-1 TRBD1
TGCGCCAGCAGCTTATTACCGAGGACAGGGGTGTACGAGCAGTACTTC CASSLLPRTGVYEQYF TRBJ2-7 TRBV5-1 TRBD1
TGCGCCAGCAGTTCGGAGGGTGAGCAGTTCTTC CASSSEGEQFF TRBJ2-1 TRBV5-1 .
TGCGCCAGCAGCTTGGCCTCAGGTACCTATGGCTACACCTTC CASSLASGTYGYTF TRBJ1-2 TRBV5-1 .
TGTGCCAGCAGAGCGACAGGGGGCACCGGGGAGCTGTTTTTT CASRATGGTGELFF TRBJ2-2 TRBV27 TRBD1
TGTGCCAGCACAACCGGGGTTGGAAACACCATATATTTT CASTTGVGNTIYF TRBJ1-3 TRBV2 .
TGCGCCAGCAGTCCCGGGACAACTAACACTGAAGCTTTCTTT CASSPGTTNTEAFF TRBJ1-1 TRBV5-1 .
TGTGCCAGTAGCCGCCCCGGGACAGTGAACACTGAAGCTTTCTTT CASSRPGTVNTEAFF TRBJ1-1 TRBV19 TRBD1
TGTGCCAGCAGCCAAGGATCCGAGGTTACAGATACGCAGTATTTT CASSQGSEVTDTQYF TRBJ2-3 TRBV4-2 .
TGTGCCAGCAGCCAATTGACTTTTACAAATGAGCAGTTCTTC CASSQLTFTNEQFF TRBJ2-1 TRBV14 .
TGTGCCAGCAGTTACTCCGGCAGGGCTGGAAACACCATATATTTT CASSYSGRAGNTIYF TRBJ1-3 TRBV6-5 .
TGTGCCATCAGTCCACGATTCGGGACAGAGAACACTGAAGCTTTCTTT CAISPRFGTENTEAFF TRBJ1-1 TRBV10-3 TRBD1
TGTGCCTGGAGTGGAACAGGGGTCGAGCAGTACTTC CAWSGTGVEQYF TRBJ2-7 TRBV30 TRBD1
TGCGCCAGCAGCCGCGGGACAGGGGGCGGCTTCTACGAGCAGTACTTC CASSRGTGGGFYEQYF TRBJ2-7 TRBV4-1 TRBD1
TGCGCCAGCAGCTTGGGCGGGGTGGTGAACACTGAAGCTTTCTTT CASSLGGVVNTEAFF TRBJ1-1 TRBV5-1 .
TGCGCCAGCAGCTGGTCGGGAGGGGAGCTGTTTTTT CASSWSGGELFF TRBJ2-2 TRBV4-1 .